The 18 T cell receptor beta chains below were found in one sample sequenced in a study of vaccination and CD4 T cells after COVID-19. The Oncomine TCR Beta short-read assay sequenced DNA from cultured CD4+ T cells. TCRdb called the PCR reads again in MiXCR, with one record for every CDR3 protein. The table has fewer than 15,000 distinct CDR3 sequences, roughly 46% seen once. The antigens these receptors bind are not known. The treatment was: approximately 9-day PBMC culture with coronavirus spike peptide pools or control peptides (ViraFEST assay). This sample comprised CD4+ T cells from blood, cultured in vitro, obtained after SARS-CoV-2 vaccination. These receptors originate from a human donor who had recovered from COVID-19.

The CDR3 loop reads CASSRQPNTEAFF. In DNA form, the CDR3 reads TGTGCCAGCAGTCGACAGCCGAACACTGAAGCTTTCTTT. The rearrangement uses TRBV6-4 and TRBJ1-1, with a possible D match to TRBD1 (5 bases). V lost 5 bases and J 1 base, leaving 8 bases between the germline ends. Germline V gene lookup returns CDR1 MRHNA and CDR2 SNTAGT. The length of the CDR3 is 13 residues.

This sequence joins TRBV12-3 or TRBV12-4 and TRBJ1-1, with D perhaps TRBD1 (5 bases). The CDR3 length is 12 residues. V lost 7 bases and J 3 bases, leaving 9 bases between the germline ends. For the CDR3, the DNA is TGTGCCAGCACCATAGGGGACACTGAAGCTTTCTTT. Translated, it gives CASTIGDTEAFF.

This clonotype was recorded only once. The chain is built from TRBV15 and TRBJ2-7; no clear D. The V end lost 0 bases, the J end lost 2 bases, and 11 bases lay between the germline ends. In germline, CDR1 is LNHNV, CDR2 YYDKDF (reference sequence). The CDR3 has 15 residues. In DNA, the CDR3 is TGTGCCACCAGCAGAGACTTCCGTTTAACCTACGAGCAGTACTTC. This encodes CATSRDFRLTYEQYF.

The chain links TRBV5-1 to TRBJ2-5, with a possible D match to TRBD2 (7 bases). Germline V lookup: CDR1 SGHRS, CDR2 YFSETQ. Trimming stripped 4 bases from V and 4 bases from J, with 14 bases between. The CDR3 spans 14 residues. Here the CDR3 DNA reads TGCGCCAGCAGCCGATTCGCGGGGGCAGAGACCCAGTACTTC. Encoded protein: CASSRFAGAETQYF.

This sequence joins TRBV19 and TRBJ1-5, with 7 bases that match TRBD1. The CDR3 consists of 15 residues. The ends lost 5 bases at V and 3 bases at J; junction bases unmatched: 7. Germline lookup yields CDR1 LNHDA and CDR2 SQIVND (reference sequence). The CDR3 reads CASSPRQGYNQPQHF. The CDR3 DNA follows: TGTGCCAGTAGTCCCAGACAGGGCTACAATCAGCCCCAGCATTTT. The whole variable domain, remainder taken from reference TRBV19 and TRBJ1-5, is DGGITQSPKYLFRKEGQNVTLSCEQNLNHDAMYWYRQDPGQGLRLIYYSQIVNDFQKGDIAEGYSVSREKKESFPLTVTSAQKNPTAFYLCASSPRQGYNQPQHFGDGTRLSIL.

V gene TRBV12-3 or TRBV12-4 combines with J gene TRBJ1-6; D is unclear. The V end was cut by 3 bases, the J end by 7 bases, with 13 bases between. The CDR3 contains 15 residues. CDR3 sequence: CASSFGETGNSPLHF. CDR3 DNA sequence: TGTGCCAGCAGTTTCGGCGAAACTGGGAATTCACCCCTCCACTTT.

The V call is TRBV2, the J call TRBJ2-1; unclear D gene. Germline CDR1 SNHLY, CDR2 FYNNEI. The V gene lost 2 bases and the J gene lost 0 bases, with 8 bases spanning the gap. The CDR3 covers 15 residues. In nucleotides, the CDR3 is TGTGCCAGCAGTGAATCATTCGACTCCTACAATGAGCAGTTCTTC. Protein: CASSESFDSYNEQFF.

This clonotype was counted only a few times. V gene TRBV6-1 combines with J gene TRBJ1-6, with D possibly being TRBD1 (6 bases). CDR3 length: 15 residues. Between the trimmed V and J ends, which lost 6 bases and 5 bases, there was a span of 14 bases. Germline CDR1 MNHNS, CDR2 SASEGT. CDR3 amino acids: CASSPGGYNNSPLHF. The CDR3 DNA follows: TGTGCCAGCAGCCCCGGGGGCTACAATAATTCACCCCTCCACTTT.

V usage is TRBV6-5 and J usage is TRBJ1-1; D not resolved. Germline CDR1 and CDR2: MNHEY and SVGAGI. V was trimmed by 0 bases and J by 8 bases, leaving 13 bases between them. The CDR3 loop spans 14 amino acids. The CDR3 nucleotides read TGTGCCAGCAGTTACTCCCCTAAGCCGGGGGAAGCTTTCTTT. Translation: CASSYSPKPGEAFF.

The chain is built from TRBV6-1 and TRBJ2-1, with 7 bases that match TRBD1. This CDR3 is built from 11 residues. J gave up 15 bases and V 7 bases, and 9 bases lay outside the gene matches. Germline V lookup: CDR1 MNHNS, CDR2 SASEGT. In DNA form, the CDR3 reads TGTGCCAGCACCTTGACAGGGTTACTGTTCTTC. The encoded protein is CASTLTGLLFF.

Only a few counts were recorded for this clonotype. J is TRBJ2-4 and V is TRBV20-1; 10 nucleotides agree with TRBD2. The CDR3 has 15 amino acids. Germline values: CDR1 DFQATT, CDR2 SNEGSKA (reference sequence). V dropped 4 bases and J dropped 11; count of bases not matched to a gene: 14. The CDR3 here is CSATGALAGAVFQYF. As DNA, the CDR3 is TGCAGTGCTACGGGGGCCCTAGCGGGAGCGGTCTTTCAGTACTTC.

The chain employs TRBV7-9 and TRBJ2-5; TRBD1 is a possible D gene (6 bases). With 4 bases removed from V and 4 bases from J, the gap between germline ends came to 7 bases. The CDR3 spans 12 residues. Germline V lookup: CDR1 SEHNR, CDR2 FQNEAQ (reference sequence). DNA of the CDR3: TGTGCCAGCAGCTGGGGGCGAGAGACCCAGTACTTC. This encodes CASSWGRETQYF. Looking up the rest from reference TRBV7-9 and TRBJ2-5 gives the full variable domain: DTGVSQNPRHKITKRGQNVTFRCDPISEHNRLYWYRQTLGQGPEFLTYFQNEAQLEKSRLLSDRFSAERPKGSFSTLEIQRTEQGDSAMYLCASSWGRETQYFGPGTRLLVL.

J is TRBJ1-2 and V is TRBV6-5; 11 bases align to TRBD1. The V gene end was trimmed by 2 bases and the J gene end by 8 bases; junction bases not matched to a gene: 4. The CDR3 covers 14 residues. In germline, CDR1 is MNHEY, CDR2 SVGAGI. CDR3 DNA: TGTGCCAGCAGTTACGTCGGACAGGGGGCGGGCTACACCTTC. Its protein is CASSYVGQGAGYTF.

This clonotype was observed a handful of times. V and J are TRBV7-9 and TRBJ1-3, with D perhaps TRBD1 (5 bases). This CDR3 is built from 15 residues. V shed 0 bases and J shed 5 bases, with 11 bases lying between them. CDR1 is SEHNR and CDR2 is FQNEAQ in the germline V gene (reference sequence). The CDR3 nucleotides read TGTGCCAGCAGCTTAGCAACAGGAGTAAGAAACACCATATATTTT. Translated: CASSLATGVRNTIYF. The whole variable domain, filled in from reference TRBV7-9 and TRBJ1-3, reads DTGVSQNPRHKITKRGQNVTFRCDPISEHNRLYWYRQTLGQGPEFLTYFQNEAQLEKSRLLSDRFSAERPKGSFSTLEIQRTEQGDSAMYLCASSLATGVRNTIYFGEGSWLTVV.

This clonotype is medium-sized (0.01 to 0.1%). The chain has TRBV6-1 and TRBJ2-5; perhaps TRBD2 as D (6 bases). The CDR3 covers 15 residues. Between the trimmed V and J ends, which lost 7 bases and 3 bases, there was a span of 18 bases. Germline V lookup: CDR1 MNHNS, CDR2 SASEGT. The CDR3 loop reads CASKASGVQEETQYF. The CDR3 bases are TGTGCCAGCAAAGCGTCGGGGGTACAAGAAGAGACCCAGTACTTC.

The V and J genes are TRBV12-3 or TRBV12-4 and TRBJ2-7; 8 nucleotides match TRBD2. There are 13 residues in the CDR3. V lost 3 bases to trimming and J lost 5 bases; unmatched junction nucleotides: 3. CDR3 sequence (DNA): TGTGCCAGCAGTTTTTCCGGGAGGGACGAGCAGTACTTC. It specifies CASSFSGRDEQYF.

The chain combines TRBV5-4 with TRBJ1-2; tentatively, D is TRBD1 (6 bases). Germline CDR1 reads SGHNT; CDR2 reads YYREEE (reference sequence). V was cut by 4 bases and J by 0 bases, with 13 bases left in between. The CDR3 spans 15 residues. The CDR3 sequence is CASSPAGVSNYGYTF. CDR3 coding DNA: TGTGCCAGCAGCCCAGCAGGGGTATCTAACTATGGCTACACCTTC.

V usage is TRBV20-1 and J usage is TRBJ2-7, with D perhaps matching TRBD2 (5 bases). This CDR3 region has 14 residues. V was cut by 3 bases and J by 2 bases, with 14 bases left in between. From germline, CDR1 is DFQATT and CDR2 SNEGSKA (reference sequence). The CDR3 region has the DNA TGCAGTGCTAGCGGCCAGGCGGGTACCTACGAGCAGTACTTC. Translating gives CSASGQAGTYEQYF.